This T cell receptor beta chain was retrieved from a study of T cell responses to AZD1222 COVID-19 vaccine. About this clone: Its antigen is not identified.

The repertoire was sequenced with immunoSEQ multiplex PCR; TCRdb's copy has only in-frame clones and lacks some. Here the sample spans under 200,000 clones, more than 90% being singletons. Germline V gene lookup returns CDR1 MNHEY and CDR2 SVGAGI. V dropped 0 bases and J dropped 6 bases, with 9 bases sitting between them. CDR3 length equals 15 residues. Study results and caveats: Vaccination with two AZD1222 doses was followed by a rise in Spike-specific TCR breadth and depth. Clonal diversity was possibly underestimated, and white British individuals and females predominated among donors. Seropositivity was recorded at baseline in only 6 or 7 AZD1222 recipients.

The chain uses TRBV6-5 and TRBJ1-6; D is possibly TRBD1 (5 bases). The input for sequencing was peripheral blood, taken 28 days after the second dose of the MenACWY control vaccine. The receptor's source is an adult who received the MenACWY meningococcal vaccine as a control. Here the CDR3 DNA reads TGTGCCAGCAGTTACTCGAGGGGCCCTAATTCACCCCTCCACTTT. Translation: CASSYSRGPNSPLHF.